The 15 T cell receptor beta chains below were found in one sample sequenced in a study of beta chain features in type 1 diabetes. Expressed TCRB transcripts were sequenced because the entire RNA isolate underwent reverse transcription. The assay was immunoSEQ multiplex PCR, and TCRdb's table has in-frame clones only and misses some. The sample contains more than 200,000 clones, roughly 17% of which appear only once. General study results and limits: Shortening of TCRB CDR3s, moderate but significant, appeared in all four CD4+ subsets of Type 1 diabetes patients.

Which antigens these TCRs recognize remains unknown. Source material: naive CD4+ T cells from blood. Every receptor here comes from a man younger than 40 with type 1 diabetes.

This clone was detected only a few times. V gene TRBV19 combines with J gene TRBJ2-5; D uncertain. Trimming took off 5 bases at V and 4 bases at J, with 11 bases between the two ends. The CDR3 is made up of 13 amino acids. Germline V CDR1 and CDR2: LNHDA, SQIVND (reference sequence). The CDR3 loop is CASSDLLRETQYF. In nucleotides, the CDR3 is TGTGCCAGTAGTGACCTACTAAGAGAGACCCAGTACTTC.

V and J are TRBV29-1 and TRBJ2-5; D not resolved. The V gene's germline CDR1 is SQVTM and CDR2 ANQGSEA. CDR3 size: 12 residues. V gave up 6 bases and J gave up 0 bases, with 8 bases separating them. Written as DNA, the CDR3 is TGCAGCGTACACACGAACCAAGAGACCCAGTACTTC. Protein sequence: CSVHTNQETQYF.

There are a few counts of this clone. The chain links TRBV30 to TRBJ1-2; 7 nucleotides align to TRBD1. The CDR3 loop spans 12 amino acids. The trim removed 3 bases at V and 6 bases at J, leaving 4 bases unmatched. Germline V gene data show CDR1 as GTSNPN and CDR2 as SVGIG (reference sequence). CDR3 DNA: TGTGCCTGGAGCGCCACAGGGGATGGCTACACCTTC. It translates to CAWSATGDGYTF.

The chain has TRBV29-1 and TRBJ1-1; D is uncertain. CDR3 length equals 13 residues. Trimming stripped 4 bases from V and 4 bases from J, with 13 bases between. Germline values: CDR1 SQVTM, CDR2 ANQGSEA. CDR3: CSVVGSNTTEAFF. CDR3 in DNA: TGCAGCGTTGTTGGGAGTAACACCACTGAAGCTTTCTTT.

There are a few counts of this clone. This chain links TRBV4-1 with TRBJ2-1; D unresolved. The CDR3 loop spans 11 amino acids. Germline V gene lookup returns CDR1 MGHRA and CDR2 YSYEKL. V lost 5 bases, J lost 10 bases, and 9 bases lay in between. The CDR3 DNA follows: TGCGCCAGCAGCAAAAACATGGAGCAGTTCTTC. Protein product: CASSKNMEQFF.

This clone was found a few times. The chain employs TRBV30 and TRBJ2-1; TRBD2 agrees at 7 bases. With 3 bases clipped from V and 0 bases from J, the junction kept 5 bases outside the gene matches. The CDR3 is 15 residues long. CDR1 is GTSNPN and CDR2 is SVGIG in the germline V gene (reference sequence). CDR3 residues: CAWRVRGSSYNEQFF. CDR3 bases: TGTGCCTGGAGAGTGCGGGGGAGCTCCTACAATGAGCAGTTCTTC.

The V call is TRBV29-1, the J call TRBJ2-6; no definite D call. This CDR3 is built from 14 residues. CDR1 is SQVTM and CDR2 is ANQGSEA in the germline V gene. The V end lost 4 bases, the J end lost 4 bases, and 11 bases lay between the germline ends. CDR3 in amino acids: CSVVATTGANVLTF. The CDR3 region has the DNA TGCAGCGTTGTGGCCACGACCGGGGCCAACGTCCTGACTTTC.

Only a few counts were recorded for this clone. The CDR3 sequence: CASGAGVEETQYF. In DNA, the CDR3 is TGCGCCAGCGGGGCAGGGGTGGAAGAGACCCAGTACTTC. This chain links TRBV5-1 with TRBJ2-5; TRBD1 is a possible D gene (6 bases). CDR3 size: 13 residues. From germline, CDR1 is SGHRS and CDR2 YFSETQ. Trimming pared 7 bases from V and 3 bases from J, leaving 13 bases between.

The chain has TRBV5-6 and TRBJ2-3; D is undetermined. V was pared by 1 base and J by 0 bases, with 6 bases between. The CDR3 is 14 amino acids. Germline V gives CDR1 SGHDT, CDR2 YYEEEE. CDR3 DNA: TGTGCCAGCAGCTTGATTCCCAGCACAGATACGCAGTATTTT. Protein: CASSLIPSTDTQYF.

This clone was detected a few times. V usage is TRBV29-1 and J usage is TRBJ1-2; 7 nucleotides match TRBD1. The CDR3 has 14 residues. The germline CDR1 and CDR2 sequences are SQVTM and ANQGSEA. The ends lost 5 bases at V and 6 bases at J; junction bases unmatched: 12. The CDR3 region is CSVPSRDRVHGYTF. CDR3 nucleotides: TGCAGCGTTCCCTCCCGCGACAGGGTGCATGGCTACACCTTC.

This clone was observed a few times. The V call is TRBV29-1, the J call TRBJ1-1; no reliable D call. The V end lost 1 base, the J end lost 3 bases, and 15 bases lay between the germline ends. Germline CDR1 reads SQVTM; CDR2 reads ANQGSEA. The CDR3 extends over 15 amino acids. For the CDR3, the DNA is TGCAGCGTTGAAGTTACGGGAAGGGTAGACACTGAAGCTTTCTTT. Translated: CSVEVTGRVDTEAFF.

This clone has a handful of counts. The V and J genes are TRBV5-1 and TRBJ2-7, with D hard to call. There are 12 residues in the CDR3. Between the trimmed V and J ends, which lost 1 base and 7 bases, there was a span of 9 bases. Germline V gene sequence: CDR1 SGHRS, CDR2 YFSETQ. The CDR3 spells CASSLSESEQYF. Written as DNA, the CDR3 is TGCGCCAGCAGCTTGTCCGAGTCGGAGCAGTACTTC.

The sample holds a few counts of this clone. This chain joins TRBV10-3 and TRBJ2-7; 7 bases agree with TRBD2. V lost 2 bases to trimming and J lost 3 bases; unmatched junction nucleotides: 10. The CDR3 runs 16 residues. Germline V gene lookup returns CDR1 ENHRY and CDR2 SYGVKD. The CDR3 DNA reads TGTGCCATCAGTGAGGGAGCAGCGGGCGGGGGCTACGAGCAGTACTTC. This gives the protein CAISEGAAGGGYEQYF.

J is TRBJ2-1 and V is TRBV5-1, with 9 bases identical to TRBD1. The germline V gene has CDR1 SGHRS and CDR2 YFSETQ. Unmatched junction bases numbered 12, after V lost 1 base and J lost 7 bases. The CDR3 has 17 residues. The CDR3 nucleotides read TGCGCCAGCAGCTTGATGACGGGACAGGGAAGGACGAATGAGCAGTTCTTC. Its translation is CASSLMTGQGRTNEQFF.

This clone came up a few times. The rearrangement uses TRBV19 and TRBJ2-1; no clear D. The germline gives CDR1 LNHDA, CDR2 SQIVND (reference sequence). The CDR3 covers 15 residues. Between the trimmed V and J ends, which lost 1 base and 0 bases, there was a span of 7 bases. The DNA of the CDR3 is TGTGCCAGTAGTATAGGGACCTTCTCCTACAATGAGCAGTTCTTC. Amino acid sequence: CASSIGTFSYNEQFF.